What follows is one T cell receptor beta chain and its context. Its antigen is as yet unknown. Lysates of CMV-infected fibroblasts at around 10 ug/mL stimulated these cells. CD40L/CD69 double-negative CD45RO-high memory CD4+ T cells were collected. Donors had undetectable plasma HIV-1 RNA, under 50 copies/mL, for 4+ years. The record originates from a study of persistence of HIV-infected CD4 T cells. At the level of the study: Up to about 200 mL blood was drawn at multiple time points; two donors had single-time leukapheresis.

This was the immunoSEQ version 4 assay in survey mode. Produced via immunoSEQ multiplex PCR; TCRdb's table is partial and in-frame only. The sample has approximately 30,000 clones, roughly 82% seen once. Sequences were derived from CD4+ T cells sorted from PBMCs after approximately 19-hour stimulation, sampled from a patient who received antiretroviral therapy. The origin of this receptor is an adult woman with HIV who was CMV-seropositive.

The CDR3 loop reads CASTLQGVLDSPLHF. The CDR3 coding sequence is TGTGCCAGCACCTTACAGGGGGTACTAGATTCACCCCTCCACTTT. This sequence joins TRBV2 and TRBJ1-6, with 8 bases identical to TRBD1. This CDR3 spans 15 amino acids. In germline, CDR1 is SNHLY, CDR2 FYNNEI. V was pared by 7 bases and J by 8 bases, with 10 bases of the junction left unmatched.